This T cell receptor (beta chain) was captured by sequencing in a study of early T cells in non-severe SARS-CoV-2 infection. For the study at large: Sequenced material consisted of bulk RNA (from unsorted whole blood), and chains were unpaired.

The ends lost 5 bases at V and 0 bases at J; junction bases unmatched: 7. CDR1 is SQVTM, CDR2 ANQGSEA, per germline. CDR3 length: 15 amino acids. TCRdb ran MiXCR on the 5' RACE reads and lists one entry per CDR3 protein. The data contain tens of thousands of distinct CDR3 sequences, roughly an eighth of them singletons. The sample consisted of whole blood. This clonotype was sampled from an adult who was a healthcare worker with PCR-confirmed SARS-CoV-2 infection or an uninfected control (not recorded which). The chain combines TRBV29-1 with TRBJ2-3; 8 bases match TRBD2. CDR3 in DNA: TGCAGCGTTACAAGCGGGGGCCCTAGCACAGATACGCAGTATTTT. This gives the protein CSVTSGGPSTDTQYF.